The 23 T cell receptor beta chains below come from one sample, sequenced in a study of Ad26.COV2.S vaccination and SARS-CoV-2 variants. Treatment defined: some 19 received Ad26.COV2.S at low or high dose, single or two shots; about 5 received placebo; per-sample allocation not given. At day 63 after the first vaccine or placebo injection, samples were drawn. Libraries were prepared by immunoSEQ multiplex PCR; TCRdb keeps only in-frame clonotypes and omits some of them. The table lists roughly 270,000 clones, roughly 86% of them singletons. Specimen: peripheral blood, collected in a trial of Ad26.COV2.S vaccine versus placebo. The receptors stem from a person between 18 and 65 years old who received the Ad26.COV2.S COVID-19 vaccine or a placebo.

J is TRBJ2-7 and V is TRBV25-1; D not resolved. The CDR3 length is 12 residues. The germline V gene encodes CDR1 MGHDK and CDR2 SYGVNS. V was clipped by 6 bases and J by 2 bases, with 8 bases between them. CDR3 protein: CASSGNPYEQYF. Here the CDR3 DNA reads TGTGCCAGCAGCGGAAACCCCTACGAGCAGTACTTC.

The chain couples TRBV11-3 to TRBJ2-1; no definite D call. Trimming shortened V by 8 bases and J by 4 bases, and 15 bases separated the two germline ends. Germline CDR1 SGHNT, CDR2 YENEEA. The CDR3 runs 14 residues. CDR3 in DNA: TGTGCCAGCTCGAAAGGAATACTATACAATGAGCAGTTCTTC. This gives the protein CASSKGILYNEQFF.

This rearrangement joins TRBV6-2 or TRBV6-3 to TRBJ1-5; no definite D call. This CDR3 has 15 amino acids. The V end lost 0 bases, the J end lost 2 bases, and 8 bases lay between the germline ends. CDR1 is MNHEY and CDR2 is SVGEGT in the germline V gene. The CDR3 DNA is TGTGCCAGCAGTTACTCACTGGCAGGCAATCAGCCCCAGCATTTT. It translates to CASSYSLAGNQPQHF.

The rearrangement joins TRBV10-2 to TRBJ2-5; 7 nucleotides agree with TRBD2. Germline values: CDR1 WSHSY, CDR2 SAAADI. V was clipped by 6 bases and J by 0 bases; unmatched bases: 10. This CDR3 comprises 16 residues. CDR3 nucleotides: TGCGCCAGCAGGGGGGTTGCGGGAGTAAACCAAGAGACCCAGTACTTC. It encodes CASRGVAGVNQETQYF.

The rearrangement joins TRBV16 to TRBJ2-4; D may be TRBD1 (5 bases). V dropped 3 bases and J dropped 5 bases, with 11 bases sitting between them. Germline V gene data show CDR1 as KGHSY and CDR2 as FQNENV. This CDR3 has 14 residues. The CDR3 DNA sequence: TGTGCCAGCAGCCACAGGGTGAACCAAAACATTCAGTACTTC. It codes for CASSHRVNQNIQYF.

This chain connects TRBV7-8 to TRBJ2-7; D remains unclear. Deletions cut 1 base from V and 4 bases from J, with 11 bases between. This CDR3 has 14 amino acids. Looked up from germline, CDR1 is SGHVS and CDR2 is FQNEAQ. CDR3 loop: CASSLGGRGYEQYF. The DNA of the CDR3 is TGTGCCAGCAGCTTAGGTGGCCGTGGGTACGAGCAGTACTTC.

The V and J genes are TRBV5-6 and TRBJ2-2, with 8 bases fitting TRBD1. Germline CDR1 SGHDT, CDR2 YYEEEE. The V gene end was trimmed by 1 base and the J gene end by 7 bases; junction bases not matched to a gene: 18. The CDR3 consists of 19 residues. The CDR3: CASSLRQGAAGWRGGELFF. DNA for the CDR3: TGTGCCAGCAGCTTGCGGCAGGGGGCGGCCGGTTGGAGAGGCGGGGAGCTGTTTTTT. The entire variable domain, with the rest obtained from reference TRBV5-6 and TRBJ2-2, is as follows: DAGVTQSPTHLIKTRGQQVTLRCSPKSGHDTVSWYQQALGQGPQFIFQYYEEEERQRGNFPDRFSGHQFPNYSSELNVNALLLGDSALYLCASSLRQGAAGWRGGELFFGEGSRLTVL.

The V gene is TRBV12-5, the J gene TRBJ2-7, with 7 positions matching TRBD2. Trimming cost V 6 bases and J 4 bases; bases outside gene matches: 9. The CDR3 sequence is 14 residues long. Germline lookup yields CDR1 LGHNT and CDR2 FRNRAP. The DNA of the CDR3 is TGTGCTAGTGGGGAGGGGACTATAACTTACGAGCAGTACTTC. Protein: CASGEGTITYEQYF.

CDR3 nucleotides: TGTGCCAGCAGCTTGGCTTCCGTCCACATCGGGGAGCTGTTTTTT. Encoded protein: CASSLASVHIGELFF. The rearrangement joins TRBV5-4 to TRBJ2-2; D uncertain. Trimming shortened V by 0 bases and J by 7 bases, and 13 bases separated the two germline ends. The CDR3 is 15 amino acids. Germline V CDR1 and CDR2: SGHNT, YYREEE (reference sequence). The variable domain in full, with the rest retrieved from reference TRBV5-4 and TRBJ2-2, is ETGVTQSPTHLIKTRGQQVTLRCSSQSGHNTVSWYQQALGQGPQFIFQYYREEENGRGNFPPRFSGLQFPNYSSELNVNALELDDSALYLCASSLASVHIGELFFGEGSRLTVL.

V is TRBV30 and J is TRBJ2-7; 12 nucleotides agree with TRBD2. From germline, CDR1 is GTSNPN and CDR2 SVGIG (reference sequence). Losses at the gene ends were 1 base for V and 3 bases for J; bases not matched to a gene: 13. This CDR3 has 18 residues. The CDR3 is CAWSGLAGVGLLGYEQYF. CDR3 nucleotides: TGTGCCTGGAGTGGACTAGCGGGGGTAGGCCTCCTCGGCTACGAGCAGTACTTC.

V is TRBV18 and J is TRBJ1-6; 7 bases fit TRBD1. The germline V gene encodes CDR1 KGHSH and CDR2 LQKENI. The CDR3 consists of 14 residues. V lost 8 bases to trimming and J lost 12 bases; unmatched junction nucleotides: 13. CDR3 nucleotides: TGTGCCAGCCGTCGGGACAGAACAAATCAACCCCTCCACTTT. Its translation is CASRRDRTNQPLHF.

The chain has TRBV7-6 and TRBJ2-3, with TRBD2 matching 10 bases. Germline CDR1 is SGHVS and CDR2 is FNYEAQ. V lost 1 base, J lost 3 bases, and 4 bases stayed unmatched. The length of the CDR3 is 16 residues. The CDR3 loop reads CASSLVAGGGTDTQYF. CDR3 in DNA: TGTGCCAGCAGCTTAGTAGCGGGAGGTGGGACAGATACGCAGTATTTT.

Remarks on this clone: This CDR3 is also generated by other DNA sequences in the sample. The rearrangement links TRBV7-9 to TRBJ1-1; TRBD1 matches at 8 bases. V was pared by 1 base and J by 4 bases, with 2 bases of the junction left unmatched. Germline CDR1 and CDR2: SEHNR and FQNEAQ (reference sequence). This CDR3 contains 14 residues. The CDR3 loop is CASSLGQGTTEAFF. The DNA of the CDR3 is TGTGCCAGCAGCTTAGGACAGGGGACCACTGAAGCTTTCTTT. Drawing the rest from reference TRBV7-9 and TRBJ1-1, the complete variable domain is DTGVSQNPRHKITKRGQNVTFRCDPISEHNRLYWYRQTLGQGPEFLTYFQNEAQLEKSRLLSDRFSAERPKGSFSTLEIQRTEQGDSAMYLCASSLGQGTTEAFFGQGTRLTVV.

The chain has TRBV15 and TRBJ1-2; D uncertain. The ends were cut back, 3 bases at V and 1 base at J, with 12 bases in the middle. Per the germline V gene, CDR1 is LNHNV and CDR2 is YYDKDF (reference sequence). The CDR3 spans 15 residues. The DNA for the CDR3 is TGTGCCACCAGCAGTACCAGACATCTTAACTATGGCTACACCTTC. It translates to CATSSTRHLNYGYTF.

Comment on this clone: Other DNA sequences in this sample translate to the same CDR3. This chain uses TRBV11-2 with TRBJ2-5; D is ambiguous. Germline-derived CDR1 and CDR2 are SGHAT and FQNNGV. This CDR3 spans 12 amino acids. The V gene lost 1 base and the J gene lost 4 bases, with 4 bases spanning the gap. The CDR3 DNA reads TGTGCCAGCAGCTTAGGGCGAGAGACCCAGTACTTC. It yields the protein CASSLGRETQYF.

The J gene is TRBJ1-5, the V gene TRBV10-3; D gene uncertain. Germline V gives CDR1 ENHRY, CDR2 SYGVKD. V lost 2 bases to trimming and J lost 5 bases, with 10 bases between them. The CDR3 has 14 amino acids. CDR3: CAISEGQPHQPQHF. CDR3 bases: TGTGCCATCAGTGAGGGGCAGCCTCATCAGCCCCAGCATTTT.

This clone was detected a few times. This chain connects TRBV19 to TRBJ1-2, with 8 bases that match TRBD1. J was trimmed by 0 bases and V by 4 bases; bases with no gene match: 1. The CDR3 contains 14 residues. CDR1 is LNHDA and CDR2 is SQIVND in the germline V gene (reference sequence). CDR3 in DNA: TGTGCCAGTAGTACGGACAGGGCTAACTATGGCTACACCTTC. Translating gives CASSTDRANYGYTF.

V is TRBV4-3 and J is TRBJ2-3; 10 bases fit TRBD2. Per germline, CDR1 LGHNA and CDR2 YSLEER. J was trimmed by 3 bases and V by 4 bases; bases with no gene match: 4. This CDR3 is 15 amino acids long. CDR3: CASSPGLAVTDTQYF. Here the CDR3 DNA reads TGCGCCAGCAGCCCTGGACTAGCGGTTACAGATACGCAGTATTTT.

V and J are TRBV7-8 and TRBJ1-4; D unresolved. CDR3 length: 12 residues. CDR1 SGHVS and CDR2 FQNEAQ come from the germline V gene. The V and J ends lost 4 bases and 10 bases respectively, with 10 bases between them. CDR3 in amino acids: CASSWEGLKLFF. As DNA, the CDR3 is TGTGCCAGCAGCTGGGAAGGTTTAAAACTGTTTTTT.

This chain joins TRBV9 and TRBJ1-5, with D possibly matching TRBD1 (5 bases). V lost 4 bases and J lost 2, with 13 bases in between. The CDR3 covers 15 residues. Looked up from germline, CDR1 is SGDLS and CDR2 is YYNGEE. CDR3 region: CASSRDAQGNQPQHF. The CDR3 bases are TGTGCCAGCAGCCGGGACGCTCAGGGCAATCAGCCCCAGCATTTT.

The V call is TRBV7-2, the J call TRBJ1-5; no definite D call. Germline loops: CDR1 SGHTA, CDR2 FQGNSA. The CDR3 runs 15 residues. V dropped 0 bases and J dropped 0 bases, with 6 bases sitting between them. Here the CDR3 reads CASSLAGSSNQPQHF. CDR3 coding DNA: TGTGCCAGCAGCTTAGCGGGCAGTAGCAATCAGCCCCAGCATTTT. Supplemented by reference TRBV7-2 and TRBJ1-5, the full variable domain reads GAGVSQSPSNKVTEKGKDVELRCDPISGHTALYWYRQSLGQGLEFLIYFQGNSAPDKSGLPSDRFSAERTGGSVSTLTIQRTQQEDSAVYLCASSLAGSSNQPQHFGDGTRLSIL.

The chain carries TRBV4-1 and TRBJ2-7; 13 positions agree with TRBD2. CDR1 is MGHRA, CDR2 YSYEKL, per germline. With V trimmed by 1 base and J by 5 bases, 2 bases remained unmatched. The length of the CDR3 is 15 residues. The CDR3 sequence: CASSQAGLAGNEQYF. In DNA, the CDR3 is TGCGCCAGCAGCCAAGCGGGACTAGCGGGAAACGAGCAGTACTTC.

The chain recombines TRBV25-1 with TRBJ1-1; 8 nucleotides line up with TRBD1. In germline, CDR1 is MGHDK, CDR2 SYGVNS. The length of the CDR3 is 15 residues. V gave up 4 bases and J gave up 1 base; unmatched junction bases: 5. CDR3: CASSGPGTGNTEAFF. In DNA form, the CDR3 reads TGTGCCAGCAGTGGTCCAGGGACAGGGAACACTGAAGCTTTCTTT.